These 9 T cell receptor beta chains share one sample of origin, sequenced in a study of cytomegalovirus exposure and HLA in healthy donors. Method: immunoSEQ multiplex PCR; TCRdb's copy keeps in-frame clones and lacks some. The data show 140,000 or so clones, with 87% seen just once and roughly 4.8% held by the top ten. The sequencing sample was made of PBMCs. These receptors all stem from a man aged 18 to 29 in good health and CMV-seropositive.

This clone was observed a single time. The chain carries TRBV10-1 and TRBJ1-1; D gene ambiguous. The length of the CDR3 is 13 residues. V lost 6 bases, J lost 0 bases, and 8 bases lay in between. The germline V gene has CDR1 WNHNN and CDR2 SYGVQD (reference sequence). In nucleotides, the CDR3 is TGCGCCAGCAGAAGCCTCATGAACACTGAAGCTTTCTTT. Translation gives CASRSLMNTEAFF.

The J gene is TRBJ2-5, the V gene TRBV6-4; 9 bases agree with TRBD1. CDR3 length: 18 residues. J was trimmed by 6 bases and V by 6 bases; bases with no gene match: 20. Per germline, CDR1 MRHNA and CDR2 SNTAGT. CDR3 in amino acids: CASREGQRTGTGRQTQYF. The CDR3 nucleotides read TGTGCCAGCAGGGAGGGACAAAGAACCGGGACAGGGAGACAGACCCAGTACTTC.

This clone was seen only once. The chain couples TRBV10-3 to TRBJ1-3; 9 bases align to TRBD1. Losses at the gene ends were 2 bases for V and 2 bases for J; bases not matched to a gene: 7. The CDR3 consists of 17 residues. Germline values: CDR1 ENHRY, CDR2 SYGVKD. In DNA, the CDR3 is TGTGCCATCAGTGAGGAGGGGACAGGGAGGGCTGGAAACACCATATATTTT. Encoded protein: CAISEEGTGRAGNTIYF.

J is TRBJ2-2 and V is TRBV6-5; the match to TRBD1 covers 7 bases. Germline CDR1 and CDR2: MNHEY and SVGAGI. Trimming cost V 2 bases and J 4 bases; bases outside gene matches: 4. The CDR3 extends over 15 amino acids. Here the CDR3 reads CASSYERGPTGELFF. In nucleotides, the CDR3 is TGTGCCAGCAGTTACGAGAGGGGGCCCACCGGGGAGCTGTTTTTT.

This clone showed up many times. The chain uses TRBV30 and TRBJ2-7; 8 nucleotides agree with TRBD1. With 0 bases clipped from V and 2 bases from J, the junction kept 6 bases outside the gene matches. CDR3 length: 15 residues. The germline gives CDR1 GTSNPN, CDR2 SVGIG (reference sequence). CDR3 amino acids: CAWSVRGTGAYEQYF. The DNA of the CDR3 is TGTGCCTGGAGTGTACGGGGGACAGGAGCCTACGAGCAGTACTTC.

The chain combines TRBV12-5 with TRBJ2-1; the D is unclear. V was clipped by 7 bases and J by 5 bases, with 12 bases between them. The CDR3 consists of 13 residues. Germline V gene data show CDR1 as LGHNT and CDR2 as FRNRAP. In nucleotides, the CDR3 is TGTGCTAGTGCCTTCCAGGTTGACAATGAGCAGTTCTTC. This gives the protein CASAFQVDNEQFF.

The chain uses TRBV9 and TRBJ2-1; TRBD2 matches at 9 bases. Germline V gene data show CDR1 as SGDLS and CDR2 as YYNGEE. Trimming cost V 0 bases and J 9 bases; bases outside gene matches: 10. This CDR3 comprises 16 residues. The chain's CDR3 is CASSVAGTSRYVEQFF. The CDR3 DNA reads as TGTGCCAGCAGCGTAGCTGGGACTAGCCGGTATGTTGAGCAGTTCTTC.

Note on this clone: Distinct nucleotide sequences in the sample also encode this CDR3. The V gene is TRBV4-1, the J gene TRBJ1-1; the D gene is possibly TRBD1 (5 bases). The CDR3 totals 14 residues. Per the germline V gene, CDR1 is MGHRA and CDR2 is YSYEKL. V lost 2 bases and J 1 base, leaving 8 bases between the germline ends. CDR3 DNA sequence: TGCGCCAGCAGCCAACGTACAGGGAACACTGAAGCTTTCTTT. Its translation: CASSQRTGNTEAFF.

The V call is TRBV30, the J call TRBJ1-6, with D perhaps TRBD1 (6 bases). Trimming shortened V by 0 bases and J by 7 bases, and 16 bases separated the two germline ends. Germline V gene sequence: CDR1 GTSNPN, CDR2 SVGIG (reference sequence). CDR3 length: 16 amino acids. CDR3 amino acids: CAWSVGGAAGNSPLHF. DNA for the CDR3: TGTGCCTGGAGTGTTGGGGGGGCAGCGGGGAATTCACCCCTCCACTTT.